Detailed here is one TCR beta chain. Its specificity is unknown. The data are from a study of CD8 T cells in Susac syndrome. The RNA, about 0.45 to 1 ug, was put through reverse transcription using random hexamers. Amplification of TCR beta CDR3 by immunoSEQ multiplex PCR spanned 54 Vbeta and 13 Jbeta. Via MiXCR, TCRdb re-called the immunoSEQ multiplex PCR reads, giving one row per CDR3 protein. The sample yields approximately 300,000 distinct CDR3 sequences, about 88% seen once. Isolation of CD8+ and CD4+ T cells was performed negatively, whereas enrichment of TEMRA cells was done by FACS. Study findings and constraints: It was acknowledged in the study that its TCR sequencing and HLA analysis involved a relatively small number of individuals.

This CDR3 has 14 residues. Per germline, CDR1 SGHTA and CDR2 FQGTGA. V lost 5 bases to trimming and J lost 3 bases, with 14 bases between them. The genes are TRBV7-3 and TRBJ2-7, with a weak D call TRBD1 (6 bases). The origin of this receptor is a human donor with multiple sclerosis. Sequenced material: CD8+ T cells from PBMCs. The CDR3 DNA sequence: TGTGCCAGCAGCCACGCGTCAGGGGACTACGAGCAGTACTTC. Amino acids: CASSHASGDYEQYF.